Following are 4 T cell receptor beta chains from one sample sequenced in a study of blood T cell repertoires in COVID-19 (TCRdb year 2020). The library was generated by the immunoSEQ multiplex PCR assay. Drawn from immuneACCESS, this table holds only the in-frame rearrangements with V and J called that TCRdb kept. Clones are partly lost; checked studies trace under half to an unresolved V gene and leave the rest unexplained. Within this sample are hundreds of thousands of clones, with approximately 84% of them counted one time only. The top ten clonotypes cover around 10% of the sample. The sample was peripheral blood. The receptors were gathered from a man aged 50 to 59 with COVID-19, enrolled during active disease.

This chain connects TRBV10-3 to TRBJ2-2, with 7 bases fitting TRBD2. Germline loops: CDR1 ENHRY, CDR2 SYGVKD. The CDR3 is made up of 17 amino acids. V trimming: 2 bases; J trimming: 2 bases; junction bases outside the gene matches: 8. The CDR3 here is CAISEGASGVNTGELFF. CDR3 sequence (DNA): TGTGCCATCAGTGAGGGGGCCAGCGGGGTTAACACCGGGGAGCTGTTTTTT.

As DNA, the CDR3 is TGTGCCAGCAGTTCACGACAAACAACTAATGAAAAACTGTTTTTT. Residues: CASSSRQTTNEKLFF. The chain carries TRBV28 and TRBJ1-4, with D unresolved. Germline assignment: CDR1 MDHEN and CDR2 SYDVKM. The CDR3 sequence is 15 residues long. V was shortened by 4 bases and J by 0 bases, with 9 bases between the two germline ends. The variable domain in full, with the rest retrieved from reference TRBV28 and TRBJ1-4, is DVKVTQSSRYLVKRTGEKVFLECVQDMDHENMFWYRQDPGLGLRLIYFSYDVKMKEKGDIPEGYSVSREKKERFSLILESASTNQTSMYLCASSSRQTTNEKLFFGSGTQLSVL.

The chain's CDR3 is CASSQGARQPQHF. Written as DNA, the CDR3 is TGTGCCAGCAGCCAGGGGGCACGACAGCCCCAGCATTTT. The rearrangement joins TRBV3-1 (or the pseudogene TRBV3-2) to TRBJ1-5; TRBD1 is a possible D gene (6 bases). The CDR3 sequence is 13 residues long. The V end lost 3 bases, the J end lost 7 bases, and 10 bases lay between the germline ends. Germline CDR1 LGHDT, CDR2 YNNKEL (reference sequence).

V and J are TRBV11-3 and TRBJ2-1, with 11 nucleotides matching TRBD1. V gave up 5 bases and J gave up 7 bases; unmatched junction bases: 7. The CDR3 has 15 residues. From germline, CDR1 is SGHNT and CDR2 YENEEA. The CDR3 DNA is TGTGCCAGCAGCCGAGCGGGACAGGGGGTTAATGAGCAGTTCTTC. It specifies CASSRAGQGVNEQFF.